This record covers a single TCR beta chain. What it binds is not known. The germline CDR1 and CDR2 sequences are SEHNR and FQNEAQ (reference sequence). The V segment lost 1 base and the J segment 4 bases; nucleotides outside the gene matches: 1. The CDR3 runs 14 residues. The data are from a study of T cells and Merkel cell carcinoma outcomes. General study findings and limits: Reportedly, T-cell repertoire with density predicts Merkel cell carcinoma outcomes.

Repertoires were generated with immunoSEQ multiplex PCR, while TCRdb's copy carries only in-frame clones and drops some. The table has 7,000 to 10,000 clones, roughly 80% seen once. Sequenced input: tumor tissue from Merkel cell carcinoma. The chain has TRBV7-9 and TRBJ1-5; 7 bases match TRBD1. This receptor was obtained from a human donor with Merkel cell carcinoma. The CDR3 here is CASSLGDRNQPQHF. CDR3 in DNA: TGTGCCAGCAGCTTAGGGGACAGAAATCAGCCCCAGCATTTT.